One and the same sample provided the 21 T cell receptor beta chains below, sequenced in a study of T cells after yellow fever vaccination (dated by TCRdb to about 2019). The library was generated by 5' RACE. Sequencer: Illumina HiSeq 2500. TCRdb ran its own pipeline on the public reads, namely fastp trimming at Q25 and MiXCR clone calling, and kept in-frame beta chains. Here each entry gathers all rows of one CDR3 protein and keeps the most common genes and DNA. This sample holds about 370,000 distinct CDR3 sequences; 11% were observed only once. The ten largest clones capture roughly 18% of the sample. Per the publication, the treatment or condition label means: live attenuated yellow fever vaccine strain. Sequencing used PBMCs, obtained on the day of the first yellow fever vaccination. The receptors derive from a man aged 18 to 35 who received the YFV17D yellow fever vaccine.

The rearrangement joins TRBV20-1 to TRBJ1-4, with 10 nucleotides matching TRBD1. After removal of 5 bases from V and 6 bases from J, the junction contained 6 bases not matched to a gene. This CDR3 has 14 residues. The germline V gene encodes CDR1 DFQATT and CDR2 SNEGSKA (reference sequence). This CDR3 is CSALTGTGDEKLFF. The DNA for the CDR3 is TGCAGTGCTTTAACCGGGACAGGGGATGAAAAACTGTTTTTT.

This clonotype came up many times. V usage is TRBV4-2 and J usage is TRBJ1-2; D gene ambiguous. Per germline, CDR1 LGHNA and CDR2 YNFKEQ. V lost 0 bases, J lost 8 bases, and 4 bases lay in between. The CDR3 sequence is 11 residues long. The CDR3 is CASSQEGGYTF. In nucleotides, the CDR3 is TGTGCCAGCAGCCAAGAGGGGGGCTACACCTTC.

The V and J genes are TRBV6-5 and TRBJ2-3; TRBD2 agrees at 9 bases. CDR1 and CDR2 from the germline V gene are MNHEY and SVGAGI. CDR3 length: 16 amino acids. Unmatched junction bases numbered 11, after V lost 4 bases and J lost 6 bases. The CDR3 DNA sequence: TGTGCCAGCAGTTCCCCGCGAGCGGGAGGAGTGGATACGCAGTATTTT. Translating it yields CASSSPRAGGVDTQYF.

The J gene is TRBJ2-2, the V gene TRBV12-3 or TRBV12-4, with TRBD2 matching 8 bases. V trimming: 10 bases; J trimming: 0 bases; junction bases outside the gene matches: 7. The CDR3 consists of 15 residues. The CDR3 DNA reads TGTGCCACCGAGAAGCGGGGGACGAACACCGGGGAGCTGTTTTTT. It codes for CATEKRGTNTGELFF.

This chain links TRBV7-3 with TRBJ2-2, with D unclear. Per germline, CDR1 SGHTA and CDR2 FQGTGA. The CDR3 spans 16 residues. V lost 2 bases, J lost 4 bases, and 14 bases lay in between. The DNA of the CDR3 is TGTGCCAGCAGCTTACGGAAAACAGTGGTCACCGGGGAGCTGTTTTTT. This translates into CASSLRKTVVTGELFF.

This clonotype was seen only a few times. This sequence joins TRBV5-1 and TRBJ2-5, with D unclear. V was trimmed by 1 base and J by 3 bases, leaving 7 bases between them. Germline lookup yields CDR1 SGHRS and CDR2 YFSETQ. CDR3 length: 13 residues. CDR3 in amino acids: CASSLSLKETQYF. The DNA for the CDR3 is TGCGCCAGCAGCTTGTCTCTAAAAGAGACCCAGTACTTC. Full variable domain (rest looked up from reference TRBV5-1 and TRBJ2-5): KAGVTQTPRYLIKTRGQQVTLSCSPISGHRSVSWYQQTPGQGLQFLFEYFSETQRNKGNFPGRFSGRQFSNSRSEMNVSTLELGDSALYLCASSLSLKETQYFGPGTRLLVL.

This clonotype has only a few counts. V gene TRBV3-1 combines with J gene TRBJ2-7; 8 nucleotides match TRBD1. J lost 5 bases, V lost 7 bases, and 7 bases had no gene match. This CDR3 region has 13 residues. Germline V gene sequence: CDR1 LGHDT, CDR2 YNNKEL (reference sequence). In nucleotides, the CDR3 is TGTGCCAGCAAATTTGGACAGGGCAACGAGCAGTACTTC. It specifies CASKFGQGNEQYF.

This clonotype was counted only a few times. V gene TRBV28 combines with J gene TRBJ1-2; no reliable D call. This CDR3 has 13 residues. V was trimmed by 3 bases and J by 6 bases, leaving 11 bases between them. Per germline, CDR1 MDHEN and CDR2 SYDVKM. The CDR3 DNA sequence: TGTGCCAGCAGTTTCTTGAGTTATAATGGCTACACCTTC. Protein product: CASSFLSYNGYTF.

The V call is TRBV3-1, the J call TRBJ2-5; D remains ambiguous. The V gene's germline CDR1 is LGHDT and CDR2 YNNKEL (reference sequence). V lost 3 bases and J 5 bases, leaving 10 bases between the germline ends. The CDR3 loop spans 13 amino acids. The CDR3, as DNA: TGTGCCAGCAGCCAGTTGCAGGCGGAGACCCAGTACTTC. This encodes CASSQLQAETQYF.

This clonotype was seen ten or more times. This chain joins TRBV12-3 or TRBV12-4 and TRBJ2-7; D perhaps matches TRBD2 (6 bases). The V end lost 3 bases, the J end lost 1 base, and 13 bases lay between the germline ends. The CDR3 is 15 residues long. CDR3 DNA: TGTGCCAGCAGTTTGGACCTTGCGGGGTCCTACGAGCAGTACTTC. Translating gives CASSLDLAGSYEQYF.

This clonotype was observed a handful of times. The CDR3 region is CASSSDRLNTEAFF. Written as DNA, the CDR3 is TGCGCCAGCAGCTCCGACAGGCTGAACACTGAAGCTTTCTTT. This chain uses TRBV5-1 with TRBJ1-1; weak D call: TRBD1 (6 bases). The length of the CDR3 is 14 residues. The V end was cut by 3 bases, the J end by 0 bases, with 9 bases between. Germline assignment: CDR1 SGHRS and CDR2 YFSETQ.

The chain is built from TRBV6-2 or TRBV6-3 and TRBJ1-1; no reliable D call. Germline CDR1 MNHEY, CDR2 SVGEGT. This CDR3 contains 14 residues. V gave up 5 bases and J gave up 3 bases, with 13 bases separating them. In nucleotides, the CDR3 is TGTGCCAGCAGTCCAGTCCTGGGGTACACTGAAGCTTTCTTT. It codes for CASSPVLGYTEAFF.

This clonotype was observed a handful of times. The chain carries TRBV7-6 and TRBJ1-1; D remains unclear. The CDR3 is 12 amino acids. The V end was cut by 5 bases, the J end by 3 bases, with 7 bases between. Germline assignment: CDR1 SGHVS and CDR2 FNYEAQ. The CDR3 reads CASSGPYTEAFF. CDR3 nucleotide sequence: TGTGCCAGCAGCGGACCGTACACTGAAGCTTTCTTT.

The CDR3 DNA follows: TGTGCCAGCAGTGTATCGGGGGGGGGGGATACGCAGTATTTT. The encoded protein is CASSVSGGGDTQYF. The chain links TRBV6-1 to TRBJ2-3; 8 bases match TRBD2. Per the germline V gene, CDR1 is MNHNS and CDR2 is SASEGT. The CDR3 length is 14 residues. With V trimmed by 4 bases and J by 6 bases, 6 bases remained unmatched.

The table lists this clonotype with a few counts. The gene calls are TRBV11-2 and TRBJ2-3; 12 bases fit TRBD2. This CDR3 has 16 amino acids. Per the germline V gene, CDR1 is SGHAT and CDR2 is FQNNGV. The ends lost 2 bases at V and 2 bases at J; junction bases unmatched: 2. The DNA for the CDR3 is TGTGCCAGCAGCTTAACTAGCGGGGGGTTCACAGATACGCAGTATTTT. As protein: CASSLTSGGFTDTQYF. The variable domain in full, with the rest retrieved from reference TRBV11-2 and TRBJ2-3, is EAGVAQSPRYKIIEKRQSVAFWCNPISGHATLYWYQQILGQGPKLLIQFQNNGVVDDSQLPKDRFSAERLKGVDSTLKIQPAKLEDSAVYLCASSLTSGGFTDTQYFGPGTRLTVL.

V usage is TRBV3-1 and J usage is TRBJ1-1; D is ambiguous. V lost 2 bases, J lost 5 bases, and 9 bases lay in between. Germline CDR1 and CDR2: LGHDT and YNNKEL (reference sequence). The CDR3 is 13 residues long. This CDR3 reads CASSQSESTEAFF. CDR3 bases: TGTGCCAGCAGCCAATCAGAATCTACTGAAGCTTTCTTT.

In this sample, this clonotype turned up a few times. The chain couples TRBV6-1 to TRBJ1-2; no definite D call. There are 16 residues in the CDR3. Germline V CDR1 and CDR2: MNHNS, SASEGT. Between the trimmed V and J ends, which lost 5 bases and 2 bases, there was a span of 18 bases. CDR3 DNA sequence: TGTGCCAGCAGTCCCCCAGTGGGGTTCCGCAACTATGGCTACACCTTC. Amino acids: CASSPPVGFRNYGYTF.

A few counts support this clonotype. CDR3 nucleotides: TGCAGCGGGAAGGTTACCAGCCGAAGTACAGATACGCAGTATTTT. Protein sequence: CSGKVTSRSTDTQYF. The chain employs TRBV29-1 and TRBJ2-3; D remains ambiguous. Germline-derived CDR1 and CDR2 are SQVTM and ANQGSEA. V was trimmed by 7 bases and J by 3 bases, leaving 20 bases between them. The CDR3 covers 15 residues.

This chain joins TRBV7-2 and TRBJ2-7; 9 nucleotides match TRBD1. The CDR3 covers 19 residues. V shed 5 bases and J 2 bases; nucleotides not matched to a gene: 19. CDR1 is SGHTA, CDR2 FQGNSA, per germline. The CDR3 sequence: CASSLGPGQGRWQAYEQYV. The CDR3, as DNA: TGTGCCAGCAGCCTAGGGCCCGGACAGGGGCGGTGGCAAGCCTACGAGCAGTACGTC.

The chain joins TRBV2 to TRBJ1-5; 10 bases align to TRBD1. This CDR3 has 13 amino acids. CDR1 and CDR2 (germline): SNHLY, FYNNEI. Trimming at V came to 9 bases and at J to 7 bases, leaving 6 bases not matched to a gene. The CDR3 coding sequence is TGTGCCAGTTTCCGGGACAGGGGCCAGCCCCAGCATTTT. Its protein is CASFRDRGQPQHF.

V and J are TRBV2 and TRBJ2-5, with TRBD2 identical over 9 bases. The CDR3 sequence is 15 residues long. Germline-derived CDR1 and CDR2 are SNHLY and FYNNEI. Trimming took 4 bases from V and 2 from J; bases not matched to a gene: 5. CDR3 region: CASSGGSGGQETQYF. CDR3 nucleotide sequence: TGTGCCAGCAGTGGGGGTAGCGGGGGACAAGAGACCCAGTACTTC.